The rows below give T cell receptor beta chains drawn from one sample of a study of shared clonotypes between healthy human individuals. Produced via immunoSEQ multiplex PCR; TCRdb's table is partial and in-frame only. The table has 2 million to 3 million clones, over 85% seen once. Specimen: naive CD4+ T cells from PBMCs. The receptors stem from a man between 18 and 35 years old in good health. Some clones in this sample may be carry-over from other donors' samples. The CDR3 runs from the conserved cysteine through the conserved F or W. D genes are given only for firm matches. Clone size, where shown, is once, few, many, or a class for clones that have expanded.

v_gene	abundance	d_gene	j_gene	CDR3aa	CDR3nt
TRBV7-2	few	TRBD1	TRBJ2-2	CASSRQGAGGELFF	TGTGCCAGCAGCCGACAGGGGGCGGGCGGGGAGCTGTTTTTT
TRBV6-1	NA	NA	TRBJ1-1	CASSERDMNTEAFF	TGTGCCAGCAGTGAACGAGACATGAACACTGAAGCTTTCTTT
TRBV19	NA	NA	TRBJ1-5	CASSETVSNQPQHF	TGTGCCAGTAGCGAGACAGTATCCAATCAGCCCCAGCATTTT
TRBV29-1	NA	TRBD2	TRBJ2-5	CSVSGRGKETQYF	TGCAGCGTCAGCGGGAGGGGTAAAGAGACCCAGTACTTC
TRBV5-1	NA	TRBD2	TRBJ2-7	CASSSSTSGSSYEQYF	TGCGCCAGCAGCTCGTCGACTAGCGGGAGTTCCTACGAGCAGTACTTC
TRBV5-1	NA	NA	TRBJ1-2	CASSQGGSMGYGYTF	TGCGCCAGCAGCCAAGGGGGGTCGATGGGCTATGGCTACACCTTC
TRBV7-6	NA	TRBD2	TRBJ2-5	CASSLREGETQYF	TGTGCCAGCAGCTTAAGGGAGGGAGAGACCCAGTACTTC
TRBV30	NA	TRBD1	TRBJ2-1	CAWSVRGTGNEQFF	TGTGCCTGGAGTGTACGGGGGACAGGCAATGAGCAGTTCTTC
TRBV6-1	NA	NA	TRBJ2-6	CASSRDSGANVLTF	TGTGCCAGCAGTCGAGACTCTGGGGCCAACGTCCTGACTTTC
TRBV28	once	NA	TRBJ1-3	CASKTTSSGNTIYF	TGTGCCAGCAAGACTACTTCTTCTGGAAACACCATATATTTT
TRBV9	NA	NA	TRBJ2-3	CASSVTEGTQYF	TGTGCCAGCAGCGTAACAGAGGGTACGCAGTATTTT
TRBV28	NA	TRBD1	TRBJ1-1	CASSFPQQGASDTEAFF	TGTGCCAGCAGCTTCCCACAACAGGGGGCTTCGGACACTGAAGCTTTCTTT
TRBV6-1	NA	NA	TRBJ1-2	CASSEAQFSYGYTF	TGTGCCAGCAGTGAAGCACAGTTCAGCTATGGCTACACCTTC
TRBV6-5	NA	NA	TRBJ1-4	CASSLTLGNEKLFF	TGTGCCAGCAGTCTGACATTGGGTAATGAAAAACTGTTTTTT
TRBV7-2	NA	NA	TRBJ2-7	CASSLAVLRYEQYF	TGTGCCAGCAGCTTAGCTGTCTTGCGGTACGAGCAGTACTTC
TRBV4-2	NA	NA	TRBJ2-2	CASSRGAGESTGELFF	TGTGCCAGCAGCCGGGGGGCGGGAGAAAGCACCGGGGAGCTGTTTTTT
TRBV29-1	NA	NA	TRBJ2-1	CSVRGGYNEQFF	TGCAGCGTTCGAGGGGGATACAATGAGCAGTTCTTC
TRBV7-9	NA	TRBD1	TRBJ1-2	CASSLVVATGGRYGYTF	TGTGCCAGCAGCTTAGTGGTTGCAACAGGGGGTCGATATGGCTACACCTTC
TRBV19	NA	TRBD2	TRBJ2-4	CASSIAPQLAGGRNIQYF	TGTGCCAGTAGTATAGCTCCCCAACTAGCGGGAGGTAGAAACATTCAGTACTTC
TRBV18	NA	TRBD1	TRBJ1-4	CASSPPRQGDDEKLFF	TGTGCCAGCTCACCACCGAGACAGGGAGACGATGAAAAACTGTTTTTT
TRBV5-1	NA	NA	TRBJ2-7	CASSLEDGGWNFSYEQYF	TGCGCCAGCAGCTTGGAGGACGGGGGATGGAACTTCTCCTACGAGCAGTACTTC
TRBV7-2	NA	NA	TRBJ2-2	CASSLVRQGAGELFF	TGTGCCAGCAGCTTAGTGAGGCAGGGAGCCGGGGAGCTGTTTTTT
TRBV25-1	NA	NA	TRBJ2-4	CASSGYGRHEGAKNIQYF	TGTGCCAGCAGTGGATATGGACGGCACGAGGGAGCCAAAAACATTCAGTACTTC
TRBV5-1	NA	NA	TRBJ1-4	CASSLAGGKLFF	TGCGCCAGCAGCCTCGCGGGGGGGAAACTGTTTTTT
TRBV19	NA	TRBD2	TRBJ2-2	CASSNLPSGYTGELFF	TGTGCCAGTAGTAACCTTCCTAGCGGATACACCGGGGAGCTGTTTTTT
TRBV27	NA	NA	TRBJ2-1	CASSLLTLNSYNEQFF	TGTGCCAGCAGTCTACTGACACTTAACTCCTACAATGAGCAGTTCTTC
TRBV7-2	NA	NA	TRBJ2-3	CASSPRQGTDTQYF	TGTGCCAGCAGCCCACGGCAGGGCACAGATACGCAGTATTTT
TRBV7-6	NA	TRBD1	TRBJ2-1	CASSYRDRGYNEQFF	TGTGCCAGCAGCTACCGGGACAGGGGATACAATGAGCAGTTCTTC
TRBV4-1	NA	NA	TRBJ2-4	CASSHPGTKNIQYF	TGCGCCAGCAGCCACCCTGGTACCAAAAACATTCAGTACTTC
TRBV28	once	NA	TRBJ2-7	CASSLEGSYEQYF	TGTGCCAGCAGTTTAGAGGGCAGCTACGAGCAGTACTTC
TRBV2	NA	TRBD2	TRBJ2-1	CASSNSGRSYNEQFF	TGTGCCAGCAGTAATAGCGGGCGTTCCTACAATGAGCAGTTCTTC
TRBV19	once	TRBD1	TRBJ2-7	CASSRDRGYEQYF	TGTGCCAGTTCTCGGGACAGGGGTTACGAGCAGTACTTC
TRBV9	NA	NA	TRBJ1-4	CASSKGGLATNEKLFF	TGTGCCAGCTCTAAGGGGGGCCTTGCAACTAATGAAAAACTGTTTTTT
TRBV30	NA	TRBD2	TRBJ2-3	CAWRPPGLAGTDTQYF	TGTGCCTGGAGGCCTCCGGGACTAGCGGGAACAGATACGCAGTATTTT
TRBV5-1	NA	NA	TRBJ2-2	CASSLGSGNTGELFF	TGCGCCAGCAGCTTGGGCTCGGGGAACACCGGGGAGCTGTTTTTT
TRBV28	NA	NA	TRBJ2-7	CASRRSGTYEQYF	TGTGCCAGCAGACGGAGTGGGACCTACGAGCAGTACTTC
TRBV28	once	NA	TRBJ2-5	CASSPQGGPTQYF	TGTGCCAGCAGCCCCCAGGGGGGACCGACCCAGTACTTC
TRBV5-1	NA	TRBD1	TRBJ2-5	CASSQGTGAQETQYF	TGCGCCAGCAGCCAAGGGACAGGGGCCCAAGAGACCCAGTACTTC
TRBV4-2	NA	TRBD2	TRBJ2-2	CASSPAGSGGNTGELFF	TGTGCCAGCAGCCCCGCGGGTAGCGGGGGGAACACCGGGGAGCTGTTTTTT
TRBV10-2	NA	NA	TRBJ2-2	CASLGDTGELFF	TGCGCCAGCCTGGGGGACACCGGGGAGCTGTTTTTT
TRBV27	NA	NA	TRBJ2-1	CASSSYLRRRNEQFF	TGTGCCAGCAGTTCCTACTTGCGGAGGCGGAATGAGCAGTTCTTC
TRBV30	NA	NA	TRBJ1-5	CAWSPFLQQPQHF	TGTGCCTGGAGCCCATTCCTTCAGCAGCCCCAGCATTTT
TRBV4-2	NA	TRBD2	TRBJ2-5	CASSAGTSGPETQYF	TGTGCCAGCAGTGCTGGGACTAGCGGCCCAGAGACCCAGTACTTC